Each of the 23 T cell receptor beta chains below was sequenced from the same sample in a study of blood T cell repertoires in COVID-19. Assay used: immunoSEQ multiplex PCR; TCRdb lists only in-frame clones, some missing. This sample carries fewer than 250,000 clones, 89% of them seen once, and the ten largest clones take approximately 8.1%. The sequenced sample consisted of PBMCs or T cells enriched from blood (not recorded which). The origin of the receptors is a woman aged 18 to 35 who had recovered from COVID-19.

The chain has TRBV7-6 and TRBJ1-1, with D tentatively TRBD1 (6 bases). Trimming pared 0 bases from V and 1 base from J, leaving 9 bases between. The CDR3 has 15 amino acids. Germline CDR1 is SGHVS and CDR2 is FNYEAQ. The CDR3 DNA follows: TGTGCCAGCAGCTTAGCGGGACAAAGGAACACTGAAGCTTTCTTT. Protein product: CASSLAGQRNTEAFF. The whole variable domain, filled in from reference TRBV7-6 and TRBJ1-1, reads GAGVSQSPRYKVTKRGQDVALRCDPISGHVSLYWYRQALGQGPEFLTYFNYEAQQDKSGLPNDRFSAERPEGSISTLTIQRTEQRDSAMYRCASSLAGQRNTEAFFGQGTRLTVV.

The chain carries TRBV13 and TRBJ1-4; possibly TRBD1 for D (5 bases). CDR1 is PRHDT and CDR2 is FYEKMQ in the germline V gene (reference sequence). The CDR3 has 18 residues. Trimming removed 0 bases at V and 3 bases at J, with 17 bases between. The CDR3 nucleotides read TGTGCCAGCAGCTTAGGACGGGCAGGGAGGCGGGCTAATGAAAAACTGTTTTTT. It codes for CASSLGRAGRRANEKLFF.

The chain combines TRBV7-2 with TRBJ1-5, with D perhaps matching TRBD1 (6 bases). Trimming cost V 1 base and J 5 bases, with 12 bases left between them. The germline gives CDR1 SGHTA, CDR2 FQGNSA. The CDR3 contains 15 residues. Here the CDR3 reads CASSLGTARYQPQHF. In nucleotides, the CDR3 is TGTGCCAGCAGCTTAGGGACAGCCAGATATCAGCCCCAGCATTTT.

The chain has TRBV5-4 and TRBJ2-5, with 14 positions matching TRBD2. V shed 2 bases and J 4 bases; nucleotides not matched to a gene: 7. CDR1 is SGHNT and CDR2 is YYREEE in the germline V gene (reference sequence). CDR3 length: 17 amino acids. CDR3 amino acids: CASSFPRTSGGPETQYF. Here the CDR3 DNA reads TGTGCCAGCAGCTTCCCCCGGACTAGCGGGGGGCCAGAGACCCAGTACTTC.

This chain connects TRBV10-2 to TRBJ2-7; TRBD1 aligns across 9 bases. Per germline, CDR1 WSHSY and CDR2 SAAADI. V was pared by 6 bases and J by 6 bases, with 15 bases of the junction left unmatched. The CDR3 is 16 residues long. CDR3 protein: CASSPGTGQRAGEQYF. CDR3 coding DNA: TGCGCCAGCAGCCCCGGGACAGGGCAGAGAGCCGGCGAGCAGTACTTC.

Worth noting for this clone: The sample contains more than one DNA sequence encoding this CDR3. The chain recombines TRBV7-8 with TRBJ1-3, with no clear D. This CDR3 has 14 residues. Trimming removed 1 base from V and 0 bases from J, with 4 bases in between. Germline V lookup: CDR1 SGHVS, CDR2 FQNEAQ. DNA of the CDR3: TGTGCCAGCAGCTTAGGGCTCTCTGGAAACACCATATATTTT. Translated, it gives CASSLGLSGNTIYF.

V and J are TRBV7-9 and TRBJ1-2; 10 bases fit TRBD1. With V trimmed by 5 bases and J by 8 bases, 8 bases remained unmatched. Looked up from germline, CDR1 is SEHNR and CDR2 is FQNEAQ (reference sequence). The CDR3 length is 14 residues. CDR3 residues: CASSRSGTGDGYTF. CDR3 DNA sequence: TGTGCCAGCAGCAGAAGCGGGACAGGGGACGGCTACACCTTC.

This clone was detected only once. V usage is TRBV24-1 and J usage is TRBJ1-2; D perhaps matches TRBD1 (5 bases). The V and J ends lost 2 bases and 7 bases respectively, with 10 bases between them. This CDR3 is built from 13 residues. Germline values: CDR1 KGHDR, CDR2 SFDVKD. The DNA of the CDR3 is TGTGCCACCAGTGATTCAGGGCCCCTTGGCTACACCTTC. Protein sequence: CATSDSGPLGYTF.

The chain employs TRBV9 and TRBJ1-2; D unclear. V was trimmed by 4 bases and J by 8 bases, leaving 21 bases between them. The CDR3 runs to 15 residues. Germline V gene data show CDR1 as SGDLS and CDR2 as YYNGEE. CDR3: CASSLDDSPGSGYTF. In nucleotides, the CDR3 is TGTGCCAGCAGCCTAGACGACTCCCCCGGGAGCGGCTACACCTTC.

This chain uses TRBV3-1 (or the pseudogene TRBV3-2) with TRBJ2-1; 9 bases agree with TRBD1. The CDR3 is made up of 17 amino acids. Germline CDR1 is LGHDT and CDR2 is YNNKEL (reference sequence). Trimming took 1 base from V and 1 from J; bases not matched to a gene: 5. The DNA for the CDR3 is TGTGCCAGCAGCCAAGTCGGCGGACAGGGGTCCTACAATGAGCAGTTCTTC. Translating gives CASSQVGGQGSYNEQFF.

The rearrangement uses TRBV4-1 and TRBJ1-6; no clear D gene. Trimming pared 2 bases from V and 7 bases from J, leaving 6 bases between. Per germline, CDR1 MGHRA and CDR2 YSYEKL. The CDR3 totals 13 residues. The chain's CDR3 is CASSQIPNSPLHF. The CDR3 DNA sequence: TGCGCCAGCAGCCAAATCCCAAATTCACCCCTCCACTTT.

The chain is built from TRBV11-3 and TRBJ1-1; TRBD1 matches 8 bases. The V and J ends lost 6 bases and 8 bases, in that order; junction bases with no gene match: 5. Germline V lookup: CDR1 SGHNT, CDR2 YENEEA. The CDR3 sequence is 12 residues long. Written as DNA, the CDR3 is TGTGCCAGCAGTGACTGGACAGGGGAAGCTTTCTTT. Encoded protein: CASSDWTGEAFF.

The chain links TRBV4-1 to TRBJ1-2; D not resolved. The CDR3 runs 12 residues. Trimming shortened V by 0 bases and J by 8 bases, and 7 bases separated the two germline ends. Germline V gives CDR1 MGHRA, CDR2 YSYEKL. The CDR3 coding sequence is TGCGCCAGCAGCCAAGACGGGGAGGGCTACACCTTC. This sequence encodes CASSQDGEGYTF.

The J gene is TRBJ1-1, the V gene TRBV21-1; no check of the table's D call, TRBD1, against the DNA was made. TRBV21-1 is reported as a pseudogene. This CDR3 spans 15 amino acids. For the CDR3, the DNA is TGTGCCAGCAGCAAAACATCGGCAGGGCTTACTGAAGCTTTCTTT. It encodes CASSKTSAGLTEAFF.

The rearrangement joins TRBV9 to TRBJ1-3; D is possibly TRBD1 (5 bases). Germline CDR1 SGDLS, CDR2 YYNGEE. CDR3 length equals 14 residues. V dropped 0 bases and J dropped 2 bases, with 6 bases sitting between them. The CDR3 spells CASSVEQAGNTIYF. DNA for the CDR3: TGTGCCAGCAGCGTAGAACAGGCTGGAAACACCATATATTTT.

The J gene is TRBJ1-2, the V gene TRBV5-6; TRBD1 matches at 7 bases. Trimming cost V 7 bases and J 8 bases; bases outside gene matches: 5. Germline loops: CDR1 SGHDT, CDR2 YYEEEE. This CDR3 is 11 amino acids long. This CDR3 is CASGTARGYTF. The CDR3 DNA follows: TGTGCCAGCGGGACAGCTCGGGGCTACACCTTC.

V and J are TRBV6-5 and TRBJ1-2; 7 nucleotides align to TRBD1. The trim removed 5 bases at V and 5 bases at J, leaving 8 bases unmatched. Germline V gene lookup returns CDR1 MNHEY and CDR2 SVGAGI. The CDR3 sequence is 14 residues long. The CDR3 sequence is CASSTPGQFYGYTF. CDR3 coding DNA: TGTGCCAGCAGTACTCCGGGACAGTTTTATGGCTACACCTTC.

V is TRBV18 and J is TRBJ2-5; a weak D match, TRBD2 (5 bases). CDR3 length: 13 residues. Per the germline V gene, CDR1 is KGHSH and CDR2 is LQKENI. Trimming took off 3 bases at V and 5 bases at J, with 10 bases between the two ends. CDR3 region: CASSPPSTETQYF. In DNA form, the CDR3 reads TGTGCCAGCTCACCCCCTAGCACGGAGACCCAGTACTTC.

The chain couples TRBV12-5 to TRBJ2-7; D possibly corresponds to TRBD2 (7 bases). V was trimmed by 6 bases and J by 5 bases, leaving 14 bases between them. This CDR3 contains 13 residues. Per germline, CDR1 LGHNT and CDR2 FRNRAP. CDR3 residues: CASGRGGGHEQYF. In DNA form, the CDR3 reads TGTGCTAGTGGGAGGGGAGGGGGGCACGAGCAGTACTTC.

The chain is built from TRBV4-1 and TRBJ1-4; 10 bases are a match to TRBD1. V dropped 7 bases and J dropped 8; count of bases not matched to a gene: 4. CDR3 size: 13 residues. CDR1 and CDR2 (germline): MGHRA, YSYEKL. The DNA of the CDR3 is TGCGCCAGCACCCGGGACAGGGGAGAAAAACTGTTTTTT. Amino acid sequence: CASTRDRGEKLFF.

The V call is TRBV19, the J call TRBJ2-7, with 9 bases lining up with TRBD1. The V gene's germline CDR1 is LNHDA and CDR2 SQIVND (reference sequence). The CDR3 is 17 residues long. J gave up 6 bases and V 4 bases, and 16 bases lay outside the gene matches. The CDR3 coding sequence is TGTGCCAGTAGTAGGCGAAGTCCGGGACAGGGACTGTTCGAGCAGTACTTC. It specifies CASSRRSPGQGLFEQYF.

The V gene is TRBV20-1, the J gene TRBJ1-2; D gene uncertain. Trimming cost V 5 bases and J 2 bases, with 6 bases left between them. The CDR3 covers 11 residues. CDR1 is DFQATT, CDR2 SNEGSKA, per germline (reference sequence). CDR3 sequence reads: CSAGLNYGYTF. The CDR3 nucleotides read TGCAGTGCTGGACTGAACTATGGCTACACCTTC.

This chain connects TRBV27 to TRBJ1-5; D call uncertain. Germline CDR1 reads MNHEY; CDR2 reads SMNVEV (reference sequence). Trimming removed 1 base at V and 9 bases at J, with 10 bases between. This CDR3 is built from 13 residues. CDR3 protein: CASSLYFAGPQHF. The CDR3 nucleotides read TGTGCCAGCAGTTTATACTTCGCGGGGCCCCAGCATTTT.